This record concerns one T cell receptor (beta chain) sequence. These data originate in a study of T cell changes during pregnancy in multiple sclerosis. TCRdb keeps only in-frame clones here, not all; method: immunoSEQ multiplex PCR. The table includes around 92,000 clones, 93% detected once. Trimming took off 2 bases at V and 2 bases at J, with 15 bases between the two ends. Germline V lookup: CDR1 SGDLS, CDR2 YYNGEE. The CDR3 is 16 amino acids. The sequences come from peripheral blood, collected after pregnancy. The clonotype comes from a female donor with multiple sclerosis, enrolled in a pregnancy study. The J gene is TRBJ2-3, the V gene TRBV9; perhaps TRBD2 as D (6 bases). CDR3 loop: CASSVLGTSATDTQYF. CDR3 bases: TGTGCCAGCAGCGTCCTCGGGACTTCTGCCACAGATACGCAGTATTTT.